Shown below are 30 T cell receptor beta chains from a single sample sequenced in a study of resident and recirculating memory T cells in vitiligo (dated by TCRdb to the late 2010s). Library creation used the immunoSEQ multiplex PCR assay. Sourced from immuneACCESS, this table was stored by TCRdb with only in-frame sequences that have V and J called. A share of the clones is absent; for the studies checked, an unresolved V gene accounts for under half, and the remainder has no known explanation. A total of around 38,000 clones appear in this sample, 85% to 95% of them only once. The ten largest clones capture roughly 5% of the sample. Material for sequencing was blood. These receptors originate from a male donor with vitiligo.

The sample holds a few counts of this clone. The chain employs TRBV27 and TRBJ1-6; possibly TRBD1 for D (5 bases). V was pared by 2 bases and J by 6 bases, with 5 bases between. The length of the CDR3 is 13 residues. Germline lookup yields CDR1 MNHEY and CDR2 SMNVEV (reference sequence). CDR3 sequence reads: CASSLQGNSPLHF. For the CDR3, the DNA is TGTGCCAGCAGTTTACAGGGTAATTCACCCCTCCACTTT.

V and J are TRBV5-3 and TRBJ1-5, with D uncertain. TRBV5-3 is an ORF for which the function is uncertain. The CDR3 consists of 14 residues. Trimming shortened V by 0 bases and J by 5 bases, and 9 bases separated the two germline ends. The CDR3 region is CARSLGPEDQPQHF. As DNA, the CDR3 is TGTGCCAGAAGCTTGGGCCCCGAGGATCAGCCCCAGCATTTT.

The chain uses TRBV29-1 and TRBJ2-3; D perhaps matches TRBD2 (6 bases). The CDR3 contains 16 residues. V was cut by 5 bases and J by 0 bases, with 18 bases left in between. From germline, CDR1 is SQVTM and CDR2 ANQGSEA. CDR3 DNA: TGCAGCGTTCGCCCGGGGGTGGGGGTCAGCACAGATACGCAGTATTTT. Translating it yields CSVRPGVGVSTDTQYF.

This chain uses TRBV4-3 with TRBJ2-5; D perhaps matches TRBD2 (7 bases). CDR1 and CDR2 (germline): LGHNA, YSLEER. V lost 0 bases and J 4 bases, leaving 15 bases between the germline ends. The CDR3 length is 16 residues. Here the CDR3 reads CASSQDTGGGGETQYF. CDR3 bases: TGCGCCAGCAGCCAAGACACCGGGGGCGGGGGAGAGACCCAGTACTTC.

This clone showed up just once. The genes are TRBV6-5 and TRBJ2-1; 7 nucleotides align to TRBD2. V lost 3 bases, J lost 8 bases, and 7 bases stayed unmatched. Germline V gene data show CDR1 as MNHEY and CDR2 as SVGAGI. The CDR3 sequence is 14 residues long. Here the CDR3 reads CASSYSHSGDEQFF. CDR3 sequence (DNA): TGTGCCAGCAGTTATTCTCACAGCGGGGATGAGCAGTTCTTC.

The chain carries TRBV4-1 and TRBJ1-2; TRBD1 is a possible D gene (6 bases). The germline V gene encodes CDR1 MGHRA and CDR2 YSYEKL. V lost 2 bases and J 4 bases, leaving 14 bases between the germline ends. This CDR3 spans 15 amino acids. The DNA of the CDR3 is TGCGCCAGCAGCCAACTCCTCGGGACATTCTATGGCTACACCTTC. It yields the protein CASSQLLGTFYGYTF.

The chain combines TRBV18 with TRBJ2-2; TRBD1 is a possible D gene (6 bases). This CDR3 comprises 13 residues. V was cut by 3 bases and J by 9 bases, with 11 bases left in between. CDR1 KGHSH and CDR2 LQKENI come from the germline V gene. The CDR3 region is CASSPSGTRELFF. In nucleotides, the CDR3 is TGTGCCAGCTCACCTTCCGGGACAAGGGAGCTGTTTTTT.

CDR3 sequence: CASSFPRVSKPDTQYF. The CDR3 nucleotides read TGTGCCAGCAGCTTCCCTCGGGTCTCAAAGCCGGATACGCAGTATTTT. The V gene is TRBV7-3, the J gene TRBJ2-3; no definite D call. Germline lookup yields CDR1 SGHTA and CDR2 FQGTGA. Trimming shortened V by 3 bases and J by 6 bases, and 19 bases separated the two germline ends. There are 16 residues in the CDR3.

This chain uses TRBV13 with TRBJ2-7; 7 bases line up with TRBD1. This CDR3 is 17 amino acids long. CDR1 is PRHDT and CDR2 is FYEKMQ in the germline V gene (reference sequence). The junction had 10 bases not matched to a gene; V was cut back by 2 bases and J by 0 bases. The CDR3 region is CASSLRFSGGSSYEQYF. CDR3 bases: TGTGCCAGCAGCTTACGTTTTTCAGGGGGTAGCTCCTACGAGCAGTACTTC.

In its sample, this clone was seen once. Its ends do not fully match the called genes, so a read error is possible. This chain uses TRBV7-7 with TRBJ2-2; 7 positions agree with TRBD1. Germline V gene sequence: CDR1 SSHAT, CDR2 FNYEAQ (reference sequence). The CDR3 covers 15 residues. The CDR3 loop is CASSLGDSNTGELFF. The DNA of the CDR3 is TGTGCTAGCAGCTTAGGGGACAGCAACACCGGGGAGCTGTTTTTT.

The chain links TRBV5-4 to TRBJ2-7; TRBD1 matches 9 bases. The CDR3 extends over 14 amino acids. Germline values: CDR1 SGHNT, CDR2 YYREEE (reference sequence). Trimming cost V 4 bases and J 3 bases; bases outside gene matches: 5. The CDR3 here is CASSQGGQGYEQYF. In DNA, the CDR3 is TGTGCCAGCAGCCAGGGGGGACAGGGCTACGAGCAGTACTTC.

Here the CDR3 reads CASSYSIAGLAEQFF. CDR3 DNA sequence: TGTGCCAGCAGTTACTCGATTGCAGGGTTAGCTGAGCAGTTCTTC. The genes are TRBV6-5 and TRBJ2-1; D is perhaps TRBD1 (5 bases). V was shortened by 0 bases and J by 9 bases, with 15 bases between the two germline ends. Germline CDR1 reads MNHEY; CDR2 reads SVGAGI. The CDR3 contains 15 residues.

This CDR3 reads CASSDDWLLNTEAFF. The CDR3 DNA sequence: TGTGCCAGCAGTGATGACTGGCTCTTGAACACTGAAGCTTTCTTT. The V and J genes are TRBV5-5 and TRBJ1-1, with D hard to call. CDR3 length: 15 residues. Germline CDR1 SGHKS, CDR2 YYEKEE (reference sequence). Trimming took 5 bases from V and 0 from J, leaving 14 bases between them.

The V and J genes are TRBV30 and TRBJ2-7, with D unresolved. V lost 1 base and J 0 bases, leaving 16 bases between the germline ends. The CDR3 covers 16 residues. Germline-derived CDR1 and CDR2 are GTSNPN and SVGIG (reference sequence). The CDR3 protein is CAWSDNPIISSYEQYF. The CDR3 bases are TGTGCCTGGAGTGATAATCCGATTATTAGCTCCTACGAGCAGTACTTC.

The rearrangement links TRBV30 to TRBJ2-7; 7 bases match TRBD1. The junction had 12 bases not matched to a gene; V was cut back by 2 bases and J by 2 bases. The germline V gene has CDR1 GTSNPN and CDR2 SVGIG (reference sequence). This CDR3 comprises 16 residues. CDR3 sequence: CAWSLSPQGGPYEQYF. The CDR3, as DNA: TGTGCCTGGAGTCTATCCCCCCAAGGGGGCCCCTACGAGCAGTACTTC.

This clone has only one observation. This chain links TRBV4-1 with TRBJ2-1; possibly TRBD2 for D (5 bases). Germline loops: CDR1 MGHRA, CDR2 YSYEKL. The CDR3 length is 16 residues. The V end lost 3 bases, the J end lost 8 bases, and 20 bases lay between the germline ends. In nucleotides, the CDR3 is TGCGCCAGCAGCCAGATCAATATCCTAGCTTTCGATGAGCAGTTCTTC. Protein product: CASSQINILAFDEQFF.

The V call is TRBV2, the J call TRBJ2-4, with D perhaps matching TRBD2 (6 bases). There are 14 residues in the CDR3. Per the germline V gene, CDR1 is SNHLY and CDR2 is FYNNEI. Trimming removed 3 bases from V and 8 bases from J, with 14 bases in between. CDR3 in DNA: TGTGCCAGCAGTGACACATCCGGGGGATACATTCAGTACTTC. Protein: CASSDTSGGYIQYF.

The rearrangement links TRBV2 to TRBJ2-6, with unresolved D. There are 15 residues in the CDR3. Between the trimmed V and J ends, which lost 3 bases and 2 bases, there was a span of 8 bases. Per the germline V gene, CDR1 is SNHLY and CDR2 is FYNNEI. In DNA form, the CDR3 reads TGTGCCAGCAGTGAGGGCCTCCCTGGGGCCAACGTCCTGACTTTC. Translating it yields CASSEGLPGANVLTF.

This clone was seen a handful of times. V and J are TRBV4-2 and TRBJ1-3; D remains unclear. The CDR3 has 15 residues. The germline V gene encodes CDR1 LGHNA and CDR2 YNFKEQ. Trimming pared 0 bases from V and 9 bases from J, leaving 15 bases between. DNA for the CDR3: TGTGCCAGCAGCCAAGAAGTGGCAGTGACGGGCACCATATATTTT. Protein: CASSQEVAVTGTIYF.

This clone was found a few times. This sequence joins TRBV2 and TRBJ1-5; no clear D. Trimming cost V 1 base and J 7 bases, with 11 bases left between them. The CDR3 is 14 amino acids. CDR1 is SNHLY, CDR2 FYNNEI, per germline. The CDR3 sequence: CASSEGPSGQPQHF. In nucleotides, the CDR3 is TGTGCCAGCAGTGAAGGTCCCTCCGGGCAGCCCCAGCATTTT. Looking up the rest from reference TRBV2 and TRBJ1-5 gives the full variable domain: EPEVTQTPSHQVTQMGQEVILRCVPISNHLYFYWYRQILGQKVEFLVSFYNNEISEKSEIFDDQFSVERPDGSNFTLKIRSTKLEDSAMYFCASSEGPSGQPQHFGDGTRLSIL.

V and J are TRBV2 and TRBJ1-1; D is unclear. The CDR3 contains 15 residues. Trimming shortened V by 3 bases and J by 4 bases, and 15 bases separated the two germline ends. CDR1 is SNHLY and CDR2 is FYNNEI in the germline V gene. The chain's CDR3 is CASSERVAGGTEAFF. The CDR3 nucleotides read TGTGCCAGCAGTGAGAGGGTGGCCGGCGGCACTGAAGCTTTCTTT.

This chain uses TRBV27 with TRBJ2-2; perhaps TRBD1 as D (6 bases). The CDR3 length is 14 residues. Trimming shortened V by 4 bases and J by 6 bases, and 12 bases separated the two germline ends. Germline CDR1 is MNHEY and CDR2 is SMNVEV (reference sequence). The CDR3 sequence is CASSSTQGAGELFF. For the CDR3, the DNA is TGTGCCAGCAGTTCGACACAGGGCGCCGGGGAGCTGTTTTTT.

The gene calls are TRBV5-1 and TRBJ2-7; 7 bases agree with TRBD2. V shed 2 bases, J shed 4 bases, and the junction held 6 bases outside the gene matches. The CDR3 loop spans 14 amino acids. Germline assignment: CDR1 SGHRS and CDR2 YFSETQ. This CDR3 is CASSLSGELYEQYF. The CDR3 bases are TGCGCCAGCAGCTTAAGCGGGGAGTTGTACGAGCAGTACTTC. Variable domain in full (rest from reference TRBV5-1 and TRBJ2-7): KAGVTQTPRYLIKTRGQQVTLSCSPISGHRSVSWYQQTPGQGLQFLFEYFSETQRNKGNFPGRFSGRQFSNSRSEMNVSTLELGDSALYLCASSLSGELYEQYFGPGTRLTVT.

The chain uses TRBV30 and TRBJ1-5; possible D gene TRBD1, 6 bases. The CDR3 totals 14 residues. CDR1 and CDR2 from the germline V gene are GTSNPN and SVGIG (reference sequence). The ends were cut back, 2 bases at V and 3 bases at J, with 11 bases in the middle. The CDR3 here is CAWSFGQINQPQHF. The DNA of the CDR3 is TGTGCCTGGAGTTTCGGACAGATCAATCAGCCCCAGCATTTT.

The chain has TRBV21-1 and TRBJ1-3; the table gives TRBD1 as D, unverified against the DNA. TRBV21-1 is marked as a pseudogene. The length of the CDR3 is 14 residues. CDR3 loop: CARPGQGTGNTIYF. CDR3 DNA: TGTGCCCGACCGGGACAGGGGACAGGAAACACCATATATTTT.

This clone showed up just once. The chain's CDR3 is CASSLASGQGVYGYTF. CDR3 sequence (DNA): TGTGCCAGTAGCCTCGCCTCAGGCCAGGGCGTCTATGGCTACACCTTC. The V gene is TRBV19, the J gene TRBJ1-2; possibly TRBD1 for D (5 bases). V was clipped by 6 bases and J by 4 bases, with 21 bases between them. This CDR3 comprises 16 residues. Germline V gene data show CDR1 as LNHDA and CDR2 as SQIVND (reference sequence).

The V call is TRBV10-3, the J call TRBJ1-5; the D gene is possibly TRBD1 (5 bases). CDR1 ENHRY and CDR2 SYGVKD come from the germline V gene. This CDR3 is built from 15 residues. With 2 bases removed from V and 4 bases from J, the gap between germline ends came to 12 bases. The CDR3 DNA reads as TGTGCCATCAGTGAGGCCCAGGGCGATAATCAGCCCCAGCATTTT. Its protein product is CAISEAQGDNQPQHF.

The CDR3 here is CASSSGGATDTQYF. As DNA, the CDR3 is TGTGCCAGCTCTAGCGGGGGGGCCACAGATACGCAGTATTTT. This chain links TRBV2 with TRBJ2-3, with 12 positions matching TRBD2. The CDR3 has 14 amino acids. Germline CDR1 SNHLY, CDR2 FYNNEI. Unmatched junction bases numbered 2, after V lost 8 bases and J lost 2 bases. Combining the CDR3 with reference TRBV2 and TRBJ2-3 gives the whole variable domain EPEVTQTPSHQVTQMGQEVILRCVPISNHLYFYWYRQILGQKVEFLVSFYNNEISEKSEIFDDQFSVERPDGSNFTLKIRSTKLEDSAMYFCASSSGGATDTQYFGPGTRLTVL.

The chain links TRBV5-1 to TRBJ2-3; D gene uncertain. Between the trimmed V and J ends, which lost 4 bases and 6 bases, there was a span of 12 bases. Germline V gene data show CDR1 as SGHRS and CDR2 as YFSETQ. CDR3 size: 13 residues. This CDR3 reads CASSPRPLDTQYF. The CDR3 DNA is TGCGCCAGCAGCCCGAGGCCTTTGGATACGCAGTATTTT.

The rearrangement joins TRBV5-1 to TRBJ1-2; a weak D match, TRBD1 (6 bases). Germline-derived CDR1 and CDR2 are SGHRS and YFSETQ. Trimming removed 2 bases at V and 7 bases at J, with 12 bases between. The CDR3 length is 13 residues. The CDR3 nucleotides read TGCGCCAGCAGCTTAACCGGGACATCTGGCTACACCTTC. Protein product: CASSLTGTSGYTF.